The clone carrying this T cell receptor (beta chain) appeared a few times. The antigen is not known. Germline assignment: CDR1 SEHNR and CDR2 FQNEAQ (reference sequence). This CDR3 spans 18 amino acids. The J segment lost 1 base and the V segment lost 4 bases, leaving 13 bases of the junction unmatched. The data were obtained in a study of cytomegalovirus exposure and HLA in healthy donors. Study results and limitations: Sequencing had likely introduced a cluster of highly shared sequence variants as an artifact. The study had only CMV serostatus as immune exposure information.

It was with 60 Vbeta and 13 Jbeta primers that the PCR ran. Produced via immunoSEQ multiplex PCR; TCRdb's table is partial and in-frame only. The sample has 180,000 or so clones, more than 60% seen once. Sequencing input: PBMCs. The clonotype comes from a woman aged 35 to 49 in good health and CMV-seropositive. The chain has TRBV7-9 and TRBJ2-5; 9 nucleotides agree with TRBD2. This CDR3 reads CASSYLAGSSVFQETQYF. The CDR3 DNA follows: TGTGCCAGCAGCTATCTAGCGGGATCCTCCGTTTTCCAAGAGACCCAGTACTTC.